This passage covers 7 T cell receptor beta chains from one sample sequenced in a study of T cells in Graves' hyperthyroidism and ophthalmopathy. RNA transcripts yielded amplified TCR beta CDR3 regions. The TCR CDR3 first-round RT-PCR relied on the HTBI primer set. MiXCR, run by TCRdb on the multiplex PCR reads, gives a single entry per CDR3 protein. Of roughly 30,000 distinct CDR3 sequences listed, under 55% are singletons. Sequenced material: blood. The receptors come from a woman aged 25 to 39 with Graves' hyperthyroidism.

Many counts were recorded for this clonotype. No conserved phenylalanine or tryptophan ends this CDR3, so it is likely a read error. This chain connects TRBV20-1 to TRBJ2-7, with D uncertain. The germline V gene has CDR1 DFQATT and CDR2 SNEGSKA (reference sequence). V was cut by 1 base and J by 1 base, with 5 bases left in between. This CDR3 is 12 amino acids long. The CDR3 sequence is CSARGASYEQYL. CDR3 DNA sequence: TGCAGTGCTAGAGGGGCGTCCTACGAGCAGTACCTC.

The CDR3 region has the DNA TGTGCCAGCAGCTCCGGGGGGGGCACAGATACGCAGTATTTT. Amino acids: CASSSGGGTDTQYF. The rearrangement uses TRBV7-8 and TRBJ2-3; TRBD2 matches 8 bases. The CDR3 is 14 residues long. V was pared by 4 bases and J by 1 base, with 1 base of the junction left unmatched. Per germline, CDR1 SGHVS and CDR2 FQNEAQ. The entire variable domain, with the rest obtained from reference TRBV7-8 and TRBJ2-3, is as follows: GAGVSQSPRYKVAKRGQDVALRCDPISGHVSLFWYQQALGQGPEFLTYFQNEAQLDKSGLPSDRFFAERPEGSVSTLKIQRTQQEDSAVYLCASSSGGGTDTQYFGPGTRLTVL.

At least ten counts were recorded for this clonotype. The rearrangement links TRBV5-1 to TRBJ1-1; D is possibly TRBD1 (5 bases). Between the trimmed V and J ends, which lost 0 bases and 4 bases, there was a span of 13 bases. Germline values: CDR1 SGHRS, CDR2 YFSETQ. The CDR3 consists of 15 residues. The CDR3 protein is CASSLESVRATEAFF. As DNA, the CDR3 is TGCGCCAGCAGCTTGGAGTCGGTCAGGGCCACTGAAGCTTTCTTT. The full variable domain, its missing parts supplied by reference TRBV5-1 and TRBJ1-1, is KAGVTQTPRYLIKTRGQQVTLSCSPISGHRSVSWYQQTPGQGLQFLFEYFSETQRNKGNFPGRFSGRQFSNSRSEMNVSTLELGDSALYLCASSLESVRATEAFFGQGTRLTVV.

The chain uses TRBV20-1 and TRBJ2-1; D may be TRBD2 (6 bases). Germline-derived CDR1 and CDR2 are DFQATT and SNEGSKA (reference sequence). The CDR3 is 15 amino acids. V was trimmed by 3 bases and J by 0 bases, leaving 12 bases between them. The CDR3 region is CSARLGGTSYNEQFF. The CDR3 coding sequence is TGCAGTGCTAGGTTGGGCGGGACCTCCTACAATGAGCAGTTCTTC.

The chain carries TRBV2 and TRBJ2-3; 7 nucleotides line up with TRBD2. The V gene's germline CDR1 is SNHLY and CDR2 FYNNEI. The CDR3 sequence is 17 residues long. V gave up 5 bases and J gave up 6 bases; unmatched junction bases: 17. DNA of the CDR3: TGTGCCAGCAGTTACCCTCGACTAGCAGTTTCCTTGGATACGCAGTATTTT. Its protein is CASSYPRLAVSLDTQYF.

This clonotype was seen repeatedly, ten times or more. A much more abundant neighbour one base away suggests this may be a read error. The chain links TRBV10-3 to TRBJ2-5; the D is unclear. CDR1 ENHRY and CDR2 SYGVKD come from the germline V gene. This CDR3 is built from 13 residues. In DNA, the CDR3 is TGTGCCGTCAGTGAGTCTGCGGCGGAGACCCAGTACTTC. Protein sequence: CAVSESAAETQYF.

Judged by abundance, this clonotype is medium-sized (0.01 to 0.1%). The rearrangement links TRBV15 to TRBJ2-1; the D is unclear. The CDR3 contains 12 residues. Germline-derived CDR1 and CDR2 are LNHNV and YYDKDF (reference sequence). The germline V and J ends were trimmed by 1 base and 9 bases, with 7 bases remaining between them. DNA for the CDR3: TGTGCCACCAGCAGAGGGAGTTTTGAGCAGTTCTTC. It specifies CATSRGSFEQFF.